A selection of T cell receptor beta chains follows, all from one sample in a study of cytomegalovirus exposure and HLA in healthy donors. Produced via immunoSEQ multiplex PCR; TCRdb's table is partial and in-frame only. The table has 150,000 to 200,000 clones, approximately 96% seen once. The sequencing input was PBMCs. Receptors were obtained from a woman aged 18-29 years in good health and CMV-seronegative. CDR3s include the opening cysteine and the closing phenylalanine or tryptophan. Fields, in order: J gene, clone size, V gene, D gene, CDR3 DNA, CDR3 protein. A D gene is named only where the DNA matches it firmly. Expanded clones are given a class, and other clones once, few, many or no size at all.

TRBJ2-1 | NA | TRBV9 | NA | TGTGCCAGCAGCGTAAACAGCAATGAGCAGTTCTTC | CASSVNSNEQFF
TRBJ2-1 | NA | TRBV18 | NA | TGTGCCAGCTCACCTGGCGGGTTCTCGTACAATGAGCAGTTCTTC | CASSPGGFSYNEQFF
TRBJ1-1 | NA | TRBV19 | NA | TGTGCCAGTAGTATTCAGGGGATGAACACTGAAGCTTTCTTT | CASSIQGMNTEAFF
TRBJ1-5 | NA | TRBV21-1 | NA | TGTGCCAGCAGCAATCCGGGGGGACAGGGAAAATTTTATAGCAATCAGCCCCAGCATTTT | CASSNPGGQGKFYSNQPQHF
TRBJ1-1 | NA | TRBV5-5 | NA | TGTGCCAGCAGCTTCCACAGTTCAAACACTGAAGCTTTCTTT | CASSFHSSNTEAFF
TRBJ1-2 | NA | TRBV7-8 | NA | TGTGCCAGCAGCTTAGGTCCAGGGCAGGGCTACACCTTC | CASSLGPGQGYTF
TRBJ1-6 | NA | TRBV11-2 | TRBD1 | TGTGCCAGCAGCTTGGGACAGGGGAATTCACCCCTCCACTTT | CASSLGQGNSPLHF
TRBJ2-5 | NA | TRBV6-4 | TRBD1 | TGTGCCAGCAGTAAGGACAGGCAAGAGACCCAGTACTTC | CASSKDRQETQYF
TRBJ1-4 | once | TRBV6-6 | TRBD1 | TGTGCCAGCAGTGGGGACAGGGCGAATGAAAAACTGTTTTTT | CASSGDRANEKLFF
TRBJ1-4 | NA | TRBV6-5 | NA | TGTGCCAGTAGGGCCTCCGGAGGAACTAATGAAAAACTGTTTTTT | CASRASGGTNEKLFF
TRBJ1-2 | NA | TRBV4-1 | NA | TGCGCCAGCAGCCAAGATCAACAGGGCCTCTATGGCTACACCTTC | CASSQDQQGLYGYTF
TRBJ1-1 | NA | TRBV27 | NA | TGTGCCAGCAGCACGACCCAGGGTGTCGCTTTCTTT | CASSTTQGVAFF
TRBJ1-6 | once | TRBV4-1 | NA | TGCGCCAGCAGCCAAGTCTTTAGCGACCTTAATTCACCCCTCCACTTT | CASSQVFSDLNSPLHF
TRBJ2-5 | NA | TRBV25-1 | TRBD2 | TGTGCCAGCACGGGGGGGGGACAAGAGACCCAGTACTTC | CASTGGGQETQYF
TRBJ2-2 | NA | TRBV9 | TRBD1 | TGTGCCAGCAGCGTAGTAACGGGACAGGGTAGAACCGGGGAGCTGTTTTTT | CASSVVTGQGRTGELFF
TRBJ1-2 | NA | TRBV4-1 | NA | TGCGCCAGCAGCTCGGGGATAGGGTTTGACCCCTATGGCTACACCTTC | CASSSGIGFDPYGYTF
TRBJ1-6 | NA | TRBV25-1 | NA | TGTGCCAGCAGTGAAACACCCGTGAAAAGCTCCTATAATTCACCCCTCCACTTT | CASSETPVKSSYNSPLHF
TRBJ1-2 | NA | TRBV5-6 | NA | TGTGCCAGCAGCTTTCGGGACAAAAGCTACACCTTC | CASSFRDKSYTF